Sequencing of this TCR beta chain was carried out in a study of cytomegalovirus exposure and HLA in healthy donors. Study results and caveats: Across all donors, roughly uniform sequencing depth was an assumption of the presence/absence analyses.

Worth noting for this clone: Its antigen is undetermined.

With V trimmed by 2 bases and J by 2 bases, 6 bases remained unmatched. Germline V lookup: CDR1 SGHAT, CDR2 FQNNGV. The CDR3 extends over 17 amino acids. Both 60 Vbeta primers and 13 Jbeta primers went into the PCR. Measured with immunoSEQ multiplex PCR; TCRdb has only the in-frame clones, and not every one. Here the sample spans roughly 120,000 clones, around 70% being singletons. Specimen: PBMCs. This clonotype was obtained from a woman between 35 and 50 years old in good health and CMV-seropositive. V gene TRBV11-2 combines with J gene TRBJ2-5; 12 bases are a match to TRBD2. This chain's CDR3 is CASSLNPLAGGQETQYF. The CDR3 bases are TGTGCCAGCAGCTTAAACCCCCTAGCGGGGGGGCAAGAGACCCAGTACTTC.